Each of the 19 T cell receptor beta chains below was sequenced from the same sample in a study of T cells in Graves' hyperthyroidism and ophthalmopathy. Using RNA transcripts as the source, TCR beta CDR3 regions were amplified. Using the HTBI primer set, a first-round RT-PCR was run on the TCR CDR3. TCRdb re-called the multiplex PCR reads with MiXCR, one entry per CDR3 protein. This table has 550,000 to 800,000 distinct CDR3 sequences, around 15% appearing once. Specimen: blood. These receptors were obtained from a man between 45 and 60 years old with Graves' hyperthyroidism.

In its sample, this clonotype was seen many times. The chain uses TRBV2 and TRBJ1-2; D uncertain. Germline loops: CDR1 SNHLY, CDR2 FYNNEI. The CDR3 contains 12 residues. The V end was cut by 2 bases, the J end by 8 bases, with 9 bases between. The DNA of the CDR3 is TGTGCCAGCAGTGAACAGTCCGTAGGCTACACCTTC. Translation: CASSEQSVGYTF.

This clonotype was counted only a few times. The gene calls are TRBV5-1 and TRBJ1-6; D is unclear. This CDR3 region has 16 residues. Germline V gene data show CDR1 as SGHRS and CDR2 as YFSETQ. Trimming removed 0 bases at V and 3 bases at J, with 10 bases between. Written as DNA, the CDR3 is TGCGCCAGCAGCTTGGTTGGGGTTCGCTATAATTCACCCCTCCACTTT. Protein: CASSLVGVRYNSPLHF.

V and J are TRBV7-9 and TRBJ2-7; D ambiguous. The CDR3 is 13 amino acids. Germline V CDR1 and CDR2: SEHNR, FQNEAQ (reference sequence). V was cut by 7 bases and J by 4 bases, with 14 bases left in between. The CDR3 DNA follows: TGTGCCAGCATCCCGACTGAAGGGTACGAGCAGTACTTC. Protein product: CASIPTEGYEQYF.

This clonotype has more than one count but fewer than ten. The chain combines TRBV28 with TRBJ1-6, with D hard to call. The germline gives CDR1 MDHEN, CDR2 SYDVKM. Trimming pared 5 bases from V and 2 bases from J, leaving 13 bases between. This CDR3 region has 16 residues. DNA for the CDR3: TGTGCCAGCAGTACCTGGGGAGGCGCCTATAATTCACCCCTCCACTTT. Its translation: CASSTWGGAYNSPLHF.

This clonotype came up many times. The chain joins TRBV28 to TRBJ1-1, with D uncertain. Trimming stripped 6 bases from V and 2 bases from J, with 16 bases between. The V gene's germline CDR1 is MDHEN and CDR2 SYDVKM. This CDR3 is 15 amino acids long. The CDR3 coding sequence is TGTGCCAGCAGCCCGGGTTCCAGACGAAACACTGAAGCTTTCTTT. It translates to CASSPGSRRNTEAFF.

Ten or more counts support this clonotype. The rearrangement joins TRBV24-1 to TRBJ2-5, with a possible D match to TRBD2 (6 bases). The CDR3 has 14 residues. Germline V gives CDR1 KGHDR, CDR2 SFDVKD. V lost 3 bases and J 1 base, leaving 8 bases between the germline ends. Here the CDR3 reads CATSDGRTQETQYF. As DNA, the CDR3 is TGTGCCACCAGTGATGGGAGGACCCAAGAGACCCAGTACTTC.

V usage is TRBV9 and J usage is TRBJ2-7; D gene unclear. The CDR3 has 14 amino acids. Trimming pared 7 bases from V and 4 bases from J, leaving 18 bases between. Germline lookup yields CDR1 SGDLS and CDR2 YYNGEE. CDR3 nucleotides: TGTGCCAGCTGCGCCTCAGGCGGCAGATACGAGCAGTACTTC. It translates to CASCASGGRYEQYF.

This clonotype was picked up a small number of times. The chain has TRBV6-5 and TRBJ2-1, with 8 bases lining up with TRBD1. The trim removed 2 bases at V and 2 bases at J, leaving 5 bases unmatched. The CDR3 consists of 16 residues. Germline loops: CDR1 MNHEY, CDR2 SVGAGI. The CDR3 loop reads CASSYPTGETYNEQFF. CDR3 sequence (DNA): TGTGCCAGCAGTTACCCGACAGGGGAGACCTACAATGAGCAGTTCTTC.

This clonotype has ten or more counts. This rearrangement joins TRBV10-3 to TRBJ1-6, with D possibly TRBD1 on 6 matching bases. V was cut by 3 bases and J by 5 bases, with 14 bases left in between. The V gene's germline CDR1 is ENHRY and CDR2 SYGVKD. This CDR3 is 16 amino acids long. The CDR3 DNA sequence: TGTGCCATCAGTGATGCGGGGGCGATTAATAATTCACCCCTCCACTTT. It translates to CAISDAGAINNSPLHF.

This clonotype has ten or more counts. The CDR3 region is CSAEADRGSYGYTF. CDR3 DNA sequence: TGCAGTGCTGAGGCGGACAGGGGATCTTATGGCTACACCTTC. The V call is TRBV20-1, the J call TRBJ1-2; TRBD1 agrees at 9 bases. This CDR3 has 14 amino acids. Germline-derived CDR1 and CDR2 are DFQATT and SNEGSKA (reference sequence). Trimming cost V 5 bases and J 5 bases; bases outside gene matches: 9.

Concerning this clonotype: A single base separates this from a much larger clone, so it may be a read error. The chain couples TRBV11-1 to TRBJ2-4; D perhaps matches TRBD2 (5 bases). In germline, CDR1 is SGHAT, CDR2 FQDESV (reference sequence). The CDR3 length is 13 residues. This chain's CDR3 is CASSRISGNVQYF. CDR3 DNA: TGTGCCAGCAGCCGCATAAGCGGAAACGTTCAGTACTTC.

This clonotype was detected only a few times. The V and J genes are TRBV30 and TRBJ1-1, with 7 bases lining up with TRBD1. The CDR3 loop spans 13 amino acids. Germline V gives CDR1 GTSNPN, CDR2 SVGIG (reference sequence). The ends lost 0 bases at V and 5 bases at J; junction bases unmatched: 3. CDR3: CAWSVDRVTEAFF. The CDR3 nucleotides read TGTGCCTGGAGTGTCGACAGGGTAACTGAAGCTTTCTTT.

This clonotype was seen repeatedly, ten times or more. J is TRBJ2-7 and V is TRBV3-1; 9 nucleotides match TRBD1. Germline-derived CDR1 and CDR2 are LGHDT and YNNKEL (reference sequence). The CDR3 loop spans 16 amino acids. The V gene end was trimmed by 4 bases and the J gene end by 4 bases; junction bases not matched to a gene: 11. The CDR3 sequence: CASSPDPGTGSYEQYF. CDR3 in DNA: TGTGCCAGCAGCCCGGACCCCGGGACAGGGTCGTACGAGCAGTACTTC.

The chain has TRBV3-1 and TRBJ1-1; TRBD1 might be the D (5 bases). From germline, CDR1 is LGHDT and CDR2 YNNKEL (reference sequence). The CDR3 extends over 15 amino acids. V dropped 4 bases and J dropped 0 bases, with 12 bases sitting between them. The CDR3 sequence is CASSLRGELNTEAFF. As DNA, the CDR3 is TGTGCCAGCAGCCTAAGAGGGGAATTGAACACTGAAGCTTTCTTT.

This clonotype was counted at least ten times. The chain recombines TRBV28 with TRBJ2-1; no clear D. Per the germline V gene, CDR1 is MDHEN and CDR2 is SYDVKM. The CDR3 consists of 13 residues. V gave up 2 bases and J gave up 6 bases, with 8 bases separating them. The CDR3 loop reads CASSLTAGNEQFF. The CDR3 DNA is TGTGCCAGCAGTTTAACAGCAGGCAATGAGCAGTTCTTC.

As regards this clonotype: This sequence may be a read error, since a much larger clone differs from it by one base. V and J are TRBV7-8 and TRBJ2-7; 13 positions match TRBD2. V was clipped by 6 bases and J by 7 bases; unmatched bases: 12. Germline lookup yields CDR1 SGHVS and CDR2 FQNEAQ. The CDR3 is 16 amino acids. In DNA form, the CDR3 reads TGTGCCAGCAGGAATCATGGGACTAGCGGGACCAATGAGCAGTACTTC. This encodes CASRNHGTSGTNEQYF.

The V call is TRBV19, the J call TRBJ2-1; D is ambiguous. The CDR3 totals 12 residues. The germline V gene has CDR1 LNHDA and CDR2 SQIVND (reference sequence). The V end was cut by 3 bases, the J end by 9 bases, with 9 bases between. The CDR3 loop is CASSMDPSEQFF. CDR3 sequence (DNA): TGTGCCAGTAGTATGGACCCAAGTGAGCAGTTCTTC.

Concerning this clonotype itself: With a much larger clone just one base away, this may be a read error. The chain recombines TRBV2 with TRBJ2-2; TRBD2 agrees at 9 bases. CDR3 length equals 15 residues. CDR1 is SNHLY, CDR2 FYNNEI, per germline. V gave up 4 bases and J gave up 6 bases; unmatched junction bases: 6. CDR3 sequence reads: CASSGLAATPGELFF. The CDR3 DNA sequence: TGTGCCAGCAGTGGACTAGCGGCAACCCCCGGGGAGCTGTTTTTT.

The chain has TRBV10-3 and TRBJ2-7; 11 bases align to TRBD2. The CDR3 has 16 amino acids. Trimming removed 0 bases from V and 4 bases from J; junction bases left unmatched: 5. Germline V gives CDR1 ENHRY, CDR2 SYGVKD. CDR3 DNA sequence: TGTGCCATCAGTGAGTCGGTAACTAGCGGGAGTTACGAGCAGTACTTC. Its translation: CAISESVTSGSYEQYF.